A single sample gave rise to the 6 T cell receptor beta chains below, sequenced in a study of glioma-infiltrating T cells. TCR alpha and beta CDR3 regions were amplified from RNA using iRepertoire nested multiplex PCR. A single record per CDR3 protein comes from TCRdb applying MiXCR to the multiplex PCR reads. Among 160,000 or so distinct CDR3 sequences listed, around 40% were seen once. Material for sequencing was glioma tissue, nonneoplastic brain tissue, or PBMCs (not recorded which). All receptors come from a human donor with low-grade glioma or glioblastoma, undergoing nonglioma brain surgery, or in good health (not recorded which).

Turning to this clonotype: Compared with germline, one end of the junction differs, possibly owing to a read error. The chain joins TRBV3-1 to TRBJ1-5; D uncertain. This CDR3 contains 15 residues. Germline V gives CDR1 LGHDT, CDR2 YNNKEL (reference sequence). Written as DNA, the CDR3 is TGTGCCAGCCGCCAAGATCATCGGGAAAATCAGCCCCAGCATTTT. It is translated as CASRQDHRENQPQHF.

With regard to this clonotype: This may come from a read error, since a much larger clone is one base off. V usage is TRBV5-1 and J usage is TRBJ1-2, with a weak D call TRBD1 (6 bases). V lost 4 bases, J lost 10 bases, and 20 bases lay in between. The germline gives CDR1 SGHRS, CDR2 YFSETQ. The CDR3 covers 14 residues. CDR3 sequence: CASSPNRVEDVYTF. The CDR3 DNA reads TGCGCCAGCAGCCCCAACAGGGTCGAGGATGTCTACACCTTC.

This clonotype has only one observation. The genes are TRBV28 and TRBJ2-1; the match to TRBD2 covers 9 bases. Germline lookup yields CDR1 MDHEN and CDR2 SYDVKM. This CDR3 has 16 residues. V was pared by 2 bases and J by 7 bases, with 9 bases of the junction left unmatched. This chain's CDR3 is CASSLGCPSGNNEQFF. DNA of the CDR3: TGTGCCAGCAGTTTAGGTTGCCCTAGCGGGAATAATGAGCAGTTCTTC.

The chain uses TRBV20-1 and TRBJ2-1; the match to TRBD2 covers 11 bases. J was trimmed by 0 bases and V by 7 bases; bases with no gene match: 8. CDR1 and CDR2 from the germline V gene are DFQATT and SNEGSKA (reference sequence). The CDR3 loop spans 16 amino acids. The CDR3: CSGRAGTSGSYNEQFF. CDR3 nucleotides: TGCAGTGGCCGGGCCGGGACTAGCGGCTCCTACAATGAGCAGTTCTTC.

Note on this clonotype: This sequence may be a read error, since a much larger clone differs from it by one base. In DNA form, the CDR3 reads TGTGCCAGCAGTTCGGGAGTCGGCACAAATACGCAGTATTTT. It yields the protein CASSSGVGTNTQYF. This chain connects TRBV6-4 to TRBJ2-3; perhaps TRBD2 as D (6 bases). The CDR3 runs 14 residues. CDR1 and CDR2 (germline): MRHNA, SNTAGT.

This clonotype was observed many times. The chain combines TRBV25-1 with TRBJ2-7, with 7 bases fitting TRBD2. The CDR3 is 14 residues long. CDR1 is MGHDK and CDR2 is SYGVNS in the germline V gene. V was pared by 8 bases and J by 6 bases, with 13 bases of the junction left unmatched. CDR3 sequence reads: CASRTSSGHAEQYF. CDR3 DNA sequence: TGTGCCAGCCGGACTAGTTCGGGTCATGCCGAGCAGTACTTC.